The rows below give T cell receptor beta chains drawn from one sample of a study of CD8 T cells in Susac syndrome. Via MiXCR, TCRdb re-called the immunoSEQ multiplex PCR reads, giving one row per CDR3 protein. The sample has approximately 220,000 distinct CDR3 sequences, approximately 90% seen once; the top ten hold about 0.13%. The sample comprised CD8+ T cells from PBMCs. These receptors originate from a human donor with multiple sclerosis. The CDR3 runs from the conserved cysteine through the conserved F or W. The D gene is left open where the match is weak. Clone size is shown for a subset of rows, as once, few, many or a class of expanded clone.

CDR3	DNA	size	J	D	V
CASREGSRGYTF	TGTGCCAGCAGGGAGGGTAGTAGGGGCTACACCTTC	-	TRBJ1-2	-	TRBV2
CASSPEDLNTEAFF	TGTGCCAGCAGCCCGGAGGACCTAAACACTGAAGCTTTCTTT	-	TRBJ1-1	-	TRBV4-2
CAWSSGGNEQYF	TGTGCCTGGAGCTCGGGGGGCAACGAGCAGTACTTC	-	TRBJ2-7	-	TRBV30
CATSRRPGQGPEQYF	TGTGCCACCAGCAGGCGACCGGGACAGGGACCCGAGCAGTACTTC	-	TRBJ2-7	TRBD1	TRBV15
CASTERMGYQETQYF	TGTGCCAGCACCGAGAGGATGGGTTACCAAGAGACCCAGTACTTC	once	TRBJ2-5	-	TRBV6-2/TRBV6-3
CASSFFTGTYEQYF	TGTGCCAGCAGCTTCTTCACAGGGACCTACGAGCAGTACTTC	-	TRBJ2-7	-	TRBV5-6
CASSHPRQGAGYGYTF	TGCGCCAGCAGCCACCCCCGACAGGGGGCCGGCTATGGCTACACCTTC	-	TRBJ1-2	TRBD1	TRBV4-1
CASSLGTLGAGEAFF	TGTGCCAGTAGTCTAGGGACTCTTGGAGCGGGAGAAGCTTTCTTT	-	TRBJ1-1	-	TRBV19
CAWSVRPLGANVLTF	TGTGCCTGGAGTGTTCGGCCTCTCGGGGCCAACGTCCTGACTTTC	-	TRBJ2-6	-	TRBV30
CASSQDPYEFSGQGAQSYGYTF	TGTGCCAGCAGCCAAGATCCTTACGAGTTTTCGGGACAGGGGGCGCAAAGCTATGGCTACACCTTC	-	TRBJ1-2	TRBD1	TRBV4-2
CASSPGGLGNIQYF	TGTGCCAGCAGCCCGGGGGGGCTGGGAAACATTCAGTACTTC	-	TRBJ2-4	TRBD2	TRBV7-9
CASGLNPGNTEAFF	TGCGCCAGCGGCTTGAATCCCGGGAACACTGAAGCTTTCTTT	-	TRBJ1-1	-	TRBV5-1
CAIRPDARNTEAFF	TGTGCCATCAGACCGGACGCGAGGAACACTGAAGCTTTCTTT	-	TRBJ1-1	-	TRBV10-3
CATSRGGDEQFF	TGTGCCACCAGCAGAGGTGGCGATGAGCAGTTCTTC	-	TRBJ2-1	-	TRBV15
CASSPYTGSYEQYF	TGTGCCAGCAGCCCTTACACTGGCTCCTACGAGCAGTACTTC	-	TRBJ2-7	-	TRBV27